Following are 19 T cell receptor beta chains from one sample sequenced in a study of read filtering for tumor transcriptome and immune sequencing. The library was built from about 400 ng RNA with molecular barcoded adaptors for alpha/delta and beta/gamma chains. TCRdb re-analysed the reads in MiXCR, keeping a single row per CDR3 protein. The sample shows 35,000 to 50,000 distinct CDR3 sequences, 12% of them seen only once. The sample comprised a population of CD138-negative cells sorted from bone marrow. The receptors originated from a donor at least 40 years old with multiple myeloma.

This clonotype was seen repeatedly, ten times or more. The chain is built from TRBV9 and TRBJ2-3, with D maybe TRBD1 (6 bases). Looked up from germline, CDR1 is SGDLS and CDR2 is YYNGEE. V gave up 3 bases and J gave up 2 bases, with 10 bases separating them. The CDR3 totals 14 residues. The CDR3 sequence: CASSEGDLTDTQYF. CDR3 nucleotide sequence: TGTGCCAGCAGCGAGGGGGACCTCACAGATACGCAGTATTTT.

This clonotype was seen at least ten times. CDR3 protein: CASNGGTEAFF. Written as DNA, the CDR3 is TGCGCCAGCAATGGGGGGACTGAAGCTTTCTTT. The V call is TRBV5-1, the J call TRBJ1-1; D perhaps matches TRBD1 (5 bases). CDR3 length: 11 amino acids. With 6 bases removed from V and 5 bases from J, the gap between germline ends came to 8 bases. Germline V gives CDR1 SGHRS, CDR2 YFSETQ.

This clonotype was recorded many times. The V gene is TRBV12-3 or TRBV12-4, the J gene TRBJ2-5; maybe TRBD1 (6 bases). The V end lost 3 bases, the J end lost 6 bases, and 11 bases lay between the germline ends. There are 13 residues in the CDR3. DNA for the CDR3: TGTGCCAGCAGTTTTGGGACACTCCAGACCCAGTACTTC. Translating it yields CASSFGTLQTQYF.

V is TRBV5-4 and J is TRBJ2-5; D is possibly TRBD1 (6 bases). The CDR3 totals 16 residues. Per the germline V gene, CDR1 is SGHNT and CDR2 is YYREEE (reference sequence). Trimming left V 0 bases short and J 5 bases short, with 17 bases between. In DNA form, the CDR3 reads TGTGCCAGCAGCTTGGGTATGGGGGCGCGGAGGGAGACCCAGTACTTC. Translating it yields CASSLGMGARRETQYF.

On this clonotype itself: Given a much more abundant clone one base away, this may be a read error. The chain carries TRBV12-3 or TRBV12-4 and TRBJ1-5, with D tentatively TRBD1 (6 bases). This CDR3 has 13 amino acids. The CDR3 DNA sequence: TGTGTCAGCAGCGGGGGCAGGGCCGGGCCCCAGCATTTT. Protein: CVSSGGRAGPQHF.

This clonotype is deemed medium-sized (0.01 to 0.1%). The rearrangement joins TRBV5-4 to TRBJ1-1; tentative D call: TRBD1 (5 bases). The V gene lost 0 bases and the J gene lost 2 bases, with 11 bases spanning the gap. Germline values: CDR1 SGHNT, CDR2 YYREEE (reference sequence). CDR3 size: 15 residues. In nucleotides, the CDR3 is TGTGCCAGCAGCTTGGGGCCGGGGGGTAACACTGAAGCTTTCTTT. Protein product: CASSLGPGGNTEAFF.

This clonotype came up once. Sequence at one end of the junction differs from germline and may be a read error. The chain joins TRBV18 to TRBJ1-1, with D possibly matching TRBD1 (5 bases). Germline V gene data show CDR1 as KGHSH and CDR2 as LQKENI. The CDR3 consists of 14 residues. The CDR3 DNA follows: TGTACCAGCTCACTCGGGGGGGATGACACTGAAGCTTTCTTT. Its translation is CTSSLGGDDTEAFF. Complete variable domain (other parts from reference TRBV18 and TRBJ1-1): NAGVMQNPRHLVRRRGQEARLRCSPMKGHSHVYWYRQLPEEGLKFMVYLQKENIIDESGMPKERFSAEFPKEGPSILRIQQVVRGDSAAYFCTSSLGGDDTEAFFGQGTRLTVV.

This clonotype was seen more than once but under ten times. This may be a read error: a much more frequent sequence differs by one nucleotide. No conserved phenylalanine or tryptophan ends this CDR3, so it is likely a read error. The chain has TRBV28 and TRBJ2-2; D possibly corresponds to TRBD1 (6 bases). Between the trimmed V and J ends, which lost 7 bases and 1 base, there was a span of 10 bases. Germline V gene data show CDR1 as MDHEN and CDR2 as SYDVKM. The CDR3 covers 14 residues. The chain's CDR3 is CASTLDRNTGELFL. DNA of the CDR3: TGTGCCAGCACCTTGGACAGGAACACCGGGGAGCTGTTTTTA.

Ten or more counts support this clonotype. This CDR3 reads CASSLSTADTQYF. Written as DNA, the CDR3 is TGTGCCAGCAGCCTATCTACTGCAGATACGCAGTATTTT. The chain employs TRBV6-5 and TRBJ2-3; no clear D. V was clipped by 6 bases and J by 4 bases, with 11 bases between them. Germline V gives CDR1 MNHEY, CDR2 SVGAGI. This CDR3 comprises 13 residues.

This clonotype was detected only a few times. The chain couples TRBV5-6 to TRBJ2-1; D is undetermined. Per germline, CDR1 SGHDT and CDR2 YYEEEE. The CDR3 has 15 amino acids. Between the trimmed V and J ends, which lost 0 bases and 0 bases, there was a span of 7 bases. CDR3 bases: TGTGCCAGCAGCTTGGGGCGGTTCTCCTACAATGAGCAGTTCTTC. Residues: CASSLGRFSYNEQFF.

V is TRBV20-1 and J is TRBJ2-4; 14 nucleotides line up with TRBD2. CDR1 and CDR2 (germline): DFQATT, SNEGSKA (reference sequence). Losses at the gene ends were 6 bases for V and 7 bases for J; bases not matched to a gene: 11. The CDR3 sequence is 16 residues long. The CDR3 here is CSARPTSGGAPNIQYF. The DNA for the CDR3 is TGCAGTGCCCGGCCGACTAGCGGGGGGGCCCCCAACATTCAGTACTTC.

This clonotype appeared many times. V is TRBV7-3 and J is TRBJ2-6; no reliable D call. The germline V gene has CDR1 SGHTA and CDR2 FQGTGA. V lost 6 bases, J lost 2 bases, and 5 bases lay in between. CDR3 length: 13 amino acids. CDR3 sequence reads: CASSPPGANVLTF. In DNA, the CDR3 is TGTGCCAGCAGTCCTCCTGGGGCCAACGTCCTGACTTTC.

Of note for this clonotype: At one end the junction does not follow the germline gene, possibly because of a read error. The V call is TRBV7-2, the J call TRBJ2-3; TRBD2 matches at 15 bases. Per the germline V gene, CDR1 is SGHTA and CDR2 is FQGNSA. The CDR3 has 19 amino acids. In DNA form, the CDR3 reads TGTGCCAGCGGCTTATCCAGGTGGACTAGCGGGGGGGCAATGGATACGCAGTATTTT. Its translation: CASGLSRWTSGGAMDTQYF. The full variable domain, with the rest looked up from reference TRBV7-2 and TRBJ2-3, is GAGVSQSPSNKVTEKGKDVELRCDPISGHTALYWYRQSLGQGLEFLIYFQGNSAPDKSGLPSDRFSAERTGGSVSTLTIQRTQQEDSAVYLCASGLSRWTSGGAMDTQYFGPGTRLTVL.

This clonotype occurred many times. The chain carries TRBV6-2 or TRBV6-3 and TRBJ2-1; the D gene is possibly TRBD2 (5 bases). V was trimmed by 6 bases and J by 8 bases, leaving 20 bases between them. Germline V CDR1 and CDR2: MNHEY, SVGEGT. The CDR3 contains 15 residues. CDR3 sequence (DNA): TGTGCCAGCAGCGAGGGCGCGGCCGGGTCCGATGAGCAGTTCTTC. This encodes CASSEGAAGSDEQFF.

This clonotype appeared many times. The chain combines TRBV11-2 with TRBJ1-5; D ambiguous. Trimming left V 5 bases short and J 2 bases short, with 7 bases between. The CDR3 contains 13 residues. Germline V gene data show CDR1 as SGHAT and CDR2 as FQNNGV. The CDR3 here is CASSEDGNQPQHF. The DNA for the CDR3 is TGTGCCAGCAGCGAAGACGGCAATCAGCCCCAGCATTTT. Looking up the rest from reference TRBV11-2 and TRBJ1-5 gives the full variable domain: EAGVAQSPRYKIIEKRQSVAFWCNPISGHATLYWYQQILGQGPKLLIQFQNNGVVDDSQLPKDRFSAERLKGVDSTLKIQPAKLEDSAVYLCASSEDGNQPQHFGDGTRLSIL.

The sample holds many counts of this clonotype. This chain connects TRBV20-1 to TRBJ2-1; 10 bases match TRBD2. Germline V gives CDR1 DFQATT, CDR2 SNEGSKA (reference sequence). Trimming took 5 bases from V and 2 from J; bases not matched to a gene: 3. The CDR3 sequence is 14 residues long. CDR3 in amino acids: CSAESGGAYNEQFF. The DNA for the CDR3 is TGCAGTGCTGAGAGCGGGGGGGCCTACAATGAGCAGTTCTTC.

This clonotype came up once. Germline is not matched at one junction end, which may reflect a read error. In nucleotides, the CDR3 is TGTGCCAGCAGCTCCGGGTCCGGAGGCGCAGCCAATAACATTCAGTACTTC. Residues: CASSSGSGGAANNIQYF. This chain joins TRBV7-3 and TRBJ2-4, with D perhaps matching TRBD2 (5 bases). In germline, CDR1 is SGHTA, CDR2 FQGTGA. This CDR3 contains 17 residues.

This clonotype was detected ten times or more. The DNA of the CDR3 is TGTGCCAGCAGCCGCCCGGGACTCCAGACACATACGCAGTATTTT. It translates to CASSRPGLQTHTQYF. The chain joins TRBV28 to TRBJ2-3, with D possibly matching TRBD2 (6 bases). Germline CDR1 is MDHEN and CDR2 is SYDVKM. This CDR3 has 15 residues. V dropped 6 bases and J dropped 7 bases, with 20 bases sitting between them.

This clonotype was counted many times. This sequence joins TRBV7-2 and TRBJ2-1; possible D gene TRBD2, 7 bases. Germline V gene data show CDR1 as SGHTA and CDR2 as FQGNSA. The CDR3 is 14 residues long. V was pared by 5 bases and J by 9 bases, with 17 bases between. This CDR3 reads CASSRGGGVVEQFF. In DNA form, the CDR3 reads TGTGCCAGCAGCCGCGGGGGCGGGGTTGTTGAGCAGTTCTTC.